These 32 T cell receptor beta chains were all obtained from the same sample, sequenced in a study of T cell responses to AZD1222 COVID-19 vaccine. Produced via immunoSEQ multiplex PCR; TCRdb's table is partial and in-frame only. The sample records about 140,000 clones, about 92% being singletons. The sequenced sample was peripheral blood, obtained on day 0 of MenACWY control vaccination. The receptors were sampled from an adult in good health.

The CDR3 here is CASSIWVRTGPHHNSPLHF. The CDR3 DNA follows: TGTGCCAGTAGTATATGGGTAAGGACAGGTCCGCATCATAATTCACCCCTCCACTTT. V is TRBV19 and J is TRBJ1-6, with 7 bases lining up with TRBD1. V was clipped by 2 bases and J by 5 bases; unmatched bases: 15. From germline, CDR1 is LNHDA and CDR2 SQIVND (reference sequence). CDR3 length: 19 residues.

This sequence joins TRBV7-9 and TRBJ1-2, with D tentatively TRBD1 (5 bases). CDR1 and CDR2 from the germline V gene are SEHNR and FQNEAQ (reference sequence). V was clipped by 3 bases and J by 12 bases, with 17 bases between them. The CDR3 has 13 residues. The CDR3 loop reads CASSLGGRSRDTF. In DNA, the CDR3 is TGTGCCAGCAGCTTGGGGGGGAGGTCTCGTGACACCTTC.

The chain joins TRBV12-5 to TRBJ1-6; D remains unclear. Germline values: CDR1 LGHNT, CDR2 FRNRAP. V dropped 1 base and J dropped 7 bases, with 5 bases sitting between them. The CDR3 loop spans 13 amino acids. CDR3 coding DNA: TGTGCTAGTGGTTTGGAGGAGAATTCACCCCTCCACTTT. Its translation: CASGLEENSPLHF.

The CDR3 here is CASSIRGPPNEKLFF. The DNA for the CDR3 is TGTGCCAGCAGTATCAGGGGGCCCCCTAATGAAAAACTGTTTTTT. The chain is built from TRBV27 and TRBJ1-4; the match to TRBD1 covers 8 bases. The J segment lost 3 bases and the V segment lost 5 bases, leaving 5 bases of the junction unmatched. The CDR3 is 15 residues long. Germline-derived CDR1 and CDR2 are MNHEY and SMNVEV (reference sequence).

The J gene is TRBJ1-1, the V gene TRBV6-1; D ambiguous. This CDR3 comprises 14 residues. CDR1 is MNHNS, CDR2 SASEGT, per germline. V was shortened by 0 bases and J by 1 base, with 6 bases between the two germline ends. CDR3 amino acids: CASSEALANTEAFF. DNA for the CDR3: TGTGCCAGCAGTGAAGCGCTGGCGAACACTGAAGCTTTCTTT.

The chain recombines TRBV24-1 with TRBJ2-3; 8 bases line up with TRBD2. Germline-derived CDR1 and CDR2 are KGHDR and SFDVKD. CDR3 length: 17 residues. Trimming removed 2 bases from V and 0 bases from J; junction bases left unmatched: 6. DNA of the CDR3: TGTGCCACCAGTGATTCGTCACTAGCGGAGAGCACAGATACGCAGTATTTT. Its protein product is CATSDSSLAESTDTQYF.

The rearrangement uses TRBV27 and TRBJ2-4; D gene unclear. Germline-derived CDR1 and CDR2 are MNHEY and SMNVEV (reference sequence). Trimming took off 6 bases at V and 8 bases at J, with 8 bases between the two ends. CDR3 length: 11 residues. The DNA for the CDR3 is TGTGCCAGCAGGTTTGGTTACATTCAGTACTTC. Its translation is CASRFGYIQYF.

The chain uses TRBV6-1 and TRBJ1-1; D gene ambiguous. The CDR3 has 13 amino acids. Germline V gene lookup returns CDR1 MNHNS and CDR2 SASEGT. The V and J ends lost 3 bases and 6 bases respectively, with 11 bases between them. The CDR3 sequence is CASSESLRSEAFF. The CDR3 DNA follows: TGTGCCAGCAGTGAGTCCCTACGGTCTGAAGCTTTCTTT.

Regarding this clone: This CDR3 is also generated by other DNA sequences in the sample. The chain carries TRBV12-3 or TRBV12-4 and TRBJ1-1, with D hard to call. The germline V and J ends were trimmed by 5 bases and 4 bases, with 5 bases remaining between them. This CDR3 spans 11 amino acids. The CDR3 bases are TGTGCCAGCAGTAGAGGCACTGAAGCTTTCTTT. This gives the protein CASSRGTEAFF.

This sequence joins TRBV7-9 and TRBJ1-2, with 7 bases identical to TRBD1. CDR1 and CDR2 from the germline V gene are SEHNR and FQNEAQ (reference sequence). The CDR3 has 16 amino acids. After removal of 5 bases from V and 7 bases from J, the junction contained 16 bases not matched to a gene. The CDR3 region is CASSQGEATGAGGYTF. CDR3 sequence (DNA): TGTGCCAGCAGCCAAGGGGAGGCCACAGGGGCTGGTGGCTACACCTTC.

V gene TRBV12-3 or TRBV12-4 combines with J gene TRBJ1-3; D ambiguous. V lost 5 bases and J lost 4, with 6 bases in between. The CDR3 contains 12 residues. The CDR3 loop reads CASSRPGNTIYF. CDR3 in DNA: TGTGCCAGCAGTCGTCCGGGAAACACCATATATTTT.

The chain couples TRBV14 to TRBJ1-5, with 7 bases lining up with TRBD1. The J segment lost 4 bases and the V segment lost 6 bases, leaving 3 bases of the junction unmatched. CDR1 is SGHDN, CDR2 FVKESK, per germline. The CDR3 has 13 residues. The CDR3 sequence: CASSRQGNQPQHF. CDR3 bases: TGTGCCAGCAGTCGACAGGGTAATCAGCCCCAGCATTTT.

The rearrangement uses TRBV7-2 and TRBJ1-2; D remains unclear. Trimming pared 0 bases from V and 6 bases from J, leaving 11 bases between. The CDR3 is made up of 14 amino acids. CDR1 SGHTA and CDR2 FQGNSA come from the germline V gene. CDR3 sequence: CASSLAAGLDGYTF. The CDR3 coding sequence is TGTGCCAGCAGCTTAGCCGCAGGTTTAGATGGCTACACCTTC.

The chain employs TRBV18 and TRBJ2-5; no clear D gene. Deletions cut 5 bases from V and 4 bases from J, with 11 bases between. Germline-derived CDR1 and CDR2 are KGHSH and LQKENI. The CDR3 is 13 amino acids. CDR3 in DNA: TGTGCCAGCTCAGCCACGGTTCGAGAGACCCAGTACTTC. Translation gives CASSATVRETQYF.

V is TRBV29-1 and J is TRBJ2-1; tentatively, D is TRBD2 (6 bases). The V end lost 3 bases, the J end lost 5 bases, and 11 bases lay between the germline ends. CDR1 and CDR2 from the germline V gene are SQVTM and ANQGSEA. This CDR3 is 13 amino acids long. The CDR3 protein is CSVDLGSHNEQFF. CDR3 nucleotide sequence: TGCAGCGTTGATCTCGGGAGCCACAATGAGCAGTTCTTC.

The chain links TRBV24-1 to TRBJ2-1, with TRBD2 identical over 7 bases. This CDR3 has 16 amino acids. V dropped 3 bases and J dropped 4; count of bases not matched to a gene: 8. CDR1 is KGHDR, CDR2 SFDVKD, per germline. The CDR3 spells CATSDPSGTKYNEQFF. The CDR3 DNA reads TGTGCCACCAGTGATCCGAGCGGGACCAAGTACAATGAGCAGTTCTTC.

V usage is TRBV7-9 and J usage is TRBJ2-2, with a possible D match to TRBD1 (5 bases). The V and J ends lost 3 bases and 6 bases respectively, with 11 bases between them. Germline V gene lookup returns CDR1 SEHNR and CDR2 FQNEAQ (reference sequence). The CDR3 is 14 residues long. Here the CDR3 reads CASSLGQGPGELFF. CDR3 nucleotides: TGTGCCAGCAGCTTGGGTCAGGGTCCCGGGGAGCTGTTTTTT.

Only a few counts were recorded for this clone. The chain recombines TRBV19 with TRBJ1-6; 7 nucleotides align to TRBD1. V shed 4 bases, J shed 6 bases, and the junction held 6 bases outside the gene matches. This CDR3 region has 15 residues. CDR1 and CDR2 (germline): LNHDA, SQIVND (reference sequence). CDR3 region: CASSNRGRSNSPLHF. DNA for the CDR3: TGTGCCAGTAGTAACAGGGGAAGAAGTAATTCACCCCTCCACTTT.

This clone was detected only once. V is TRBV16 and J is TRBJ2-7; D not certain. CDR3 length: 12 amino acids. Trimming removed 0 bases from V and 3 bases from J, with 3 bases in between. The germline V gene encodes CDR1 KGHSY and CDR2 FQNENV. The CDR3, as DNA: TGTGCCAGCAGCCAATCGTTCTACGAGCAGTACTTC. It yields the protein CASSQSFYEQYF. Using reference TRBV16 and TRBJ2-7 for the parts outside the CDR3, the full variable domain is GEEVAQTPKHLVRGEGQKAKLYCAPIKGHSYVFWYQQVLKNEFKFLISFQNENVFDETGMPKERFSAKCLPNSPCSLEIQATKLEDSAVYFCASSQSFYEQYFGPGTRLTVT.

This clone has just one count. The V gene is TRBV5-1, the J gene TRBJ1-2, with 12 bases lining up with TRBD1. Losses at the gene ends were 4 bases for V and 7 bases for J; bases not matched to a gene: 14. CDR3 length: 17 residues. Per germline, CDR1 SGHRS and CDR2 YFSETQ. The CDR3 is CASSSGTGGESYFGYTF. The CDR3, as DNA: TGCGCCAGCAGCAGTGGGACAGGGGGCGAATCATACTTTGGCTACACCTTC.

CDR3 DNA: TGTGCCAGCAGCTTGGGAGGGGGAAACTATGGCTACACCTTC. It specifies CASSLGGGNYGYTF. The chain is built from TRBV7-9 and TRBJ1-2, with D perhaps TRBD1 (6 bases). CDR3 length equals 14 residues. V was trimmed by 3 bases and J by 2 bases, leaving 10 bases between them. Per the germline V gene, CDR1 is SEHNR and CDR2 is FQNEAQ (reference sequence). The full variable domain, its missing parts supplied by reference TRBV7-9 and TRBJ1-2, is DTGVSQNPRHKITKRGQNVTFRCDPISEHNRLYWYRQTLGQGPEFLTYFQNEAQLEKSRLLSDRFSAERPKGSFSTLEIQRTEQGDSAMYLCASSLGGGNYGYTFGSGTRLTVV.

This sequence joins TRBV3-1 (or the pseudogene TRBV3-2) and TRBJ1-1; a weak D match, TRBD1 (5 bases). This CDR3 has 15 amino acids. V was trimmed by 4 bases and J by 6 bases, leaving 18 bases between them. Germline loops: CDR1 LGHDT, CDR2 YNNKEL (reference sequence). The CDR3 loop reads CASSRPSGGGAEAFF. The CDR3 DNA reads TGTGCCAGCAGCCGCCCCTCCGGGGGTGGAGCTGAAGCTTTCTTT.

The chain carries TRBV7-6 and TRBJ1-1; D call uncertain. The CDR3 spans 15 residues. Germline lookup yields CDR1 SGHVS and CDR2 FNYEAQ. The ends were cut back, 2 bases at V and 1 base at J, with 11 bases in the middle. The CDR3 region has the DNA TGTGCCAGCAGCTTACGGGCAGGACCGAACACTGAAGCTTTCTTT. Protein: CASSLRAGPNTEAFF.

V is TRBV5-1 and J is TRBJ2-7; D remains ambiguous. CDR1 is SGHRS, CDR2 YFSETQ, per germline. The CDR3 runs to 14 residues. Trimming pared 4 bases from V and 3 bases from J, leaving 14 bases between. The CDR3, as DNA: TGCGCCAGCAGCCCGTCCGGAACTCTCTACGAGCAGTACTTC. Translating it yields CASSPSGTLYEQYF.

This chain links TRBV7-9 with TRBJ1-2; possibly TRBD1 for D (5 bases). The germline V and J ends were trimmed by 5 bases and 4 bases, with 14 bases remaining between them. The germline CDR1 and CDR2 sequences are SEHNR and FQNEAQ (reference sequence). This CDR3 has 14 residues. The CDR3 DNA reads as TGTGCCAGCAGCCCTCGGGGGGGGAGCTATGGCTACACCTTC. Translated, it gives CASSPRGGSYGYTF.

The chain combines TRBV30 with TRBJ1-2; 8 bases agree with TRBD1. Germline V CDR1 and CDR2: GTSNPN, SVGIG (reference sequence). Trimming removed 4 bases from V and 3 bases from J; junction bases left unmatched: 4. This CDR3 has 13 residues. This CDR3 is CAWIQGADYGYTF. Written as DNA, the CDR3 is TGTGCCTGGATTCAGGGGGCCGACTATGGCTACACCTTC.

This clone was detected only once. The CDR3 DNA sequence: TGCGCCAGCAGTGACGGGGTTCAGCCCCAGCATTTT. It is translated as CASSDGVQPQHF. This chain links TRBV10-2 with TRBJ1-5; the D is unclear. The CDR3 is 12 amino acids. The germline V gene encodes CDR1 WSHSY and CDR2 SAAADI. Trimming removed 3 bases from V and 6 bases from J, with 6 bases in between.

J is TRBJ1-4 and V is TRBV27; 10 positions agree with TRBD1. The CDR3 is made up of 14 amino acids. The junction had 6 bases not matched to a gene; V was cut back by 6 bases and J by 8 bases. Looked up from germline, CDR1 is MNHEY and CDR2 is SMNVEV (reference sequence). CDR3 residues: CASSRQGAREKLFF. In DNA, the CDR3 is TGTGCCAGCAGCCGACAGGGGGCGCGGGAAAAACTGTTTTTT.

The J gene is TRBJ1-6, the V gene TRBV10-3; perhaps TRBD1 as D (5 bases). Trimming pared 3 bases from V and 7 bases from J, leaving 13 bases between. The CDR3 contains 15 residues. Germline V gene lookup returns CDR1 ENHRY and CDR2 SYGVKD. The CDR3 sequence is CAISDEGIPNSPLHF. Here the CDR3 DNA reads TGTGCCATCAGTGATGAGGGGATACCGAATTCACCCCTCCACTTT.

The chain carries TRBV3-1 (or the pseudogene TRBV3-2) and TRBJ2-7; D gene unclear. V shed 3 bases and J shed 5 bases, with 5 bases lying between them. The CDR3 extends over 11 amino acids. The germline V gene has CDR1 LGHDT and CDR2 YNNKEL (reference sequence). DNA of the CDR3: TGTGCCAGCAGCCAGGTGGACGAGCAGTACTTC. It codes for CASSQVDEQYF.

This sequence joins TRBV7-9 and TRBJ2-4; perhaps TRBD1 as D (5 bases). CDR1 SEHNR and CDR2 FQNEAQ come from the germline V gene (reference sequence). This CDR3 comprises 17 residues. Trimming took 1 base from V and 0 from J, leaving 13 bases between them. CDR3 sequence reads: CASSLGGGALAKNIQYF. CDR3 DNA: TGTGCCAGCAGCTTAGGGGGTGGGGCCCTAGCCAAAAACATTCAGTACTTC.

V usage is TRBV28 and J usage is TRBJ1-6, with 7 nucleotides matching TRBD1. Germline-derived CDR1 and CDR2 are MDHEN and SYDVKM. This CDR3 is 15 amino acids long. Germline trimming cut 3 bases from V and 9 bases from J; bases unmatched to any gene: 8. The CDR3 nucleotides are TGTGCCAGCAGTTTGCAGGGGGGAGTCGGTTCACCCCTCCACTTT. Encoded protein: CASSLQGGVGSPLHF. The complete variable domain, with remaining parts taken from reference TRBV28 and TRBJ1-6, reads DVKVTQSSRYLVKRTGEKVFLECVQDMDHENMFWYRQDPGLGLRLIYFSYDVKMKEKGDIPEGYSVSREKKERFSLILESASTNQTSMYLCASSLQGGVGSPLHFGNGTRLTVT.